Shown below are 5 T cell receptor beta chains from a single sample sequenced in a study of T cell repertoires in cytomegalovirus infection. TCRdb itself ran the reads through MiXCR, one entry per CDR3 protein. The sample shows around 180,000 distinct CDR3 sequences, around 20% of them seen only once. The specimen sequenced was PBMCs. The receptors originated from a human donor in good health (CMV status not recorded). Some clones in this sample may be carry-over from other donors' samples.

This clonotype was found many times. The chain couples TRBV7-2 to TRBJ2-7; D not resolved. Germline V CDR1 and CDR2: SGHTA, FQGNSA. The V end was cut by 4 bases, the J end by 9 bases, with 13 bases between. The CDR3 loop spans 12 amino acids. CDR3 protein: CASSSDRERQYF. The CDR3 region has the DNA TGTGCCAGCAGCTCGGACCGTGAGAGGCAGTACTTC. Full variable domain (rest looked up from reference TRBV7-2 and TRBJ2-7): GAGVSQSPSNKVTEKGKDVELRCDPISGHTALYWYRQSLGQGLEFLIYFQGNSAPDKSGLPSDRFSAERTGGSVSTLTIQRTQQEDSAVYLCASSSDRERQYFGPGTRLTVT.

In its sample, this clonotype was seen a few times. This chain joins TRBV14 and TRBJ2-3; D tentatively fits TRBD1 or TRBD2 (5 bases each). The length of the CDR3 is 16 residues. The V and J ends lost 2 bases and 2 bases respectively, with 14 bases between them. The germline V gene encodes CDR1 SGHDN and CDR2 FVKESK. The CDR3 region is CASSQTGTEFTDTQYF. CDR3 DNA: TGTGCCAGCAGCCAAACCGGGACCGAGTTCACAGATACGCAGTATTTT. The variable domain in full, with the rest retrieved from reference TRBV14 and TRBJ2-3, is EAGVTQFPSHSVIEKGQTVTLRCDPISGHDNLYWYRRVMGKEIKFLLHFVKESKQDESGMPNNRFLAERTGGTYSTLKVQPAELEDSGVYFCASSQTGTEFTDTQYFGPGTRLTVL.

A note on this clonotype: One junction end does not reproduce the germline sequence, and a read error may be involved. This chain links TRBV5-5 with TRBJ2-2; 9 positions match TRBD1. CDR3 length equals 15 residues. Germline lookup yields CDR1 SGHKS and CDR2 YYEKEE (reference sequence). CDR3 DNA sequence: TGTGACAGCAGCCCTATACAGGGGGCGCCCGGGGAGCTGTTTTTT. Amino acid sequence: CDSSPIQGAPGELFF.

The rearrangement uses TRBV19 and TRBJ2-3; tentative D call: TRBD2 (5 bases). This CDR3 is 13 amino acids long. V was pared by 4 bases and J by 6 bases, with 11 bases between. Germline-derived CDR1 and CDR2 are LNHDA and SQIVND (reference sequence). The chain's CDR3 is CASSKPGMDTQYF. As DNA, the CDR3 is TGTGCCAGTAGTAAACCGGGAATGGATACGCAGTATTTT.

This clonotype was recorded a few times. J is TRBJ2-7 and V is TRBV5-4; D is uncertain. V gave up 0 bases and J gave up 5 bases, with 12 bases separating them. Looked up from germline, CDR1 is SGHNT and CDR2 is YYREEE (reference sequence). CDR3 size: 14 residues. The CDR3 DNA follows: TGTGCCAGCAGCTTGGGCTCGAAAGTCCACGAGCAGTACTTC. Residues: CASSLGSKVHEQYF.